This T cell receptor beta chain was observed in a study of blood T cell repertoires in COVID-19. About the study: Sites across the United States, Italy and Spain contributed samples from acute and convalescent COVID-19.

Germline CDR1 and CDR2: ENHRY and SYGVKD. J lost 4 bases, V lost 6 bases, and 1 base had no gene match. The CDR3 is made up of 13 amino acids. In the original processing: Reference gene primer amplification yielded estimated nucleated cell counts. Clones were sequenced by immunoSEQ multiplex PCR, and TCRdb holds only the in-frame ones, with some missing. The DNA was the basis for D and trimming; V, J and clone size are from that table. The table has around 230,000 clones, 84% seen once. The sample consisted of peripheral blood. The clonotype originates from a man aged 40-50 years who had recovered from COVID-19. This chain connects TRBV10-3 to TRBJ2-5; 11 positions match TRBD2. The chain's CDR3 is CAIRGLAVETQYF. The CDR3 region has the DNA TGTGCCATCAGGGGACTAGCGGTAGAGACCCAGTACTTC.